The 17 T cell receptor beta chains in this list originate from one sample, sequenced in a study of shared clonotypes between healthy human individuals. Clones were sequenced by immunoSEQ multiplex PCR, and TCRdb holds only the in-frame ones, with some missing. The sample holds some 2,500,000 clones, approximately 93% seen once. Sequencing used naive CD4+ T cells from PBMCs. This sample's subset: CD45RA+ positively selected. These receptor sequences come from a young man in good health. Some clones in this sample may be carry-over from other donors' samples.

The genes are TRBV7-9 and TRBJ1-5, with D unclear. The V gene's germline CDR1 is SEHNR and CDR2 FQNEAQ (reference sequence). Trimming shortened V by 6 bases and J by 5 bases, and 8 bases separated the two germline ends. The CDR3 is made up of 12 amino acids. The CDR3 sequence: CASRMGDQPQHF. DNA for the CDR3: TGTGCCAGCAGGATGGGCGATCAGCCCCAGCATTTT.

CDR3 loop: CATSRGWDRTQYF. The DNA of the CDR3 is TGTGCCACCAGCAGGGGGTGGGACAGGACGCAGTATTTT. The rearrangement joins TRBV15 to TRBJ2-3; TRBD1 matches 8 bases. Germline CDR1 is LNHNV and CDR2 is YYDKDF (reference sequence). The V segment lost 3 bases and the J segment 9 bases; nucleotides outside the gene matches: 5. This CDR3 is 13 amino acids long.

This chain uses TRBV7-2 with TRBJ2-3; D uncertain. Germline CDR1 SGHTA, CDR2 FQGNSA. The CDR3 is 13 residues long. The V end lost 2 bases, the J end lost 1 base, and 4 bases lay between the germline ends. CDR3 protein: CASSLMGTDTQYF. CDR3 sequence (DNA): TGTGCCAGCAGCTTAATGGGCACAGATACGCAGTATTTT.

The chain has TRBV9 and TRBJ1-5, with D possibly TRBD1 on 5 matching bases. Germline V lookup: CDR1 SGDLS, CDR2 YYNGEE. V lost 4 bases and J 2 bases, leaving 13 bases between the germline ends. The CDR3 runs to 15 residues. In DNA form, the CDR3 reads TGTGCCAGCAGCCCACGGGGGGAAGGCAATCAGCCCCAGCATTTT. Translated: CASSPRGEGNQPQHF.

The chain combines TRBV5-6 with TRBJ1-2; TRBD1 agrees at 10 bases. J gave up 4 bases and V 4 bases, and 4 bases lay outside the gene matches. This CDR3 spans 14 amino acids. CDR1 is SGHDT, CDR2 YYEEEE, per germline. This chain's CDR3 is CASSTDRGVYGYTF. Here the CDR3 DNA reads TGTGCCAGCAGCACGGACAGGGGGGTCTATGGCTACACCTTC.

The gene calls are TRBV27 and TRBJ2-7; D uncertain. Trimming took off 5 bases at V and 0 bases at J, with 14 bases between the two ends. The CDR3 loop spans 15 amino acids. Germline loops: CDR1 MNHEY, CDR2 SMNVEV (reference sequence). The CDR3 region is CASSPTRRDSYEQYF. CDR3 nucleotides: TGTGCCAGCAGTCCGACCCGACGCGACTCCTACGAGCAGTACTTC.

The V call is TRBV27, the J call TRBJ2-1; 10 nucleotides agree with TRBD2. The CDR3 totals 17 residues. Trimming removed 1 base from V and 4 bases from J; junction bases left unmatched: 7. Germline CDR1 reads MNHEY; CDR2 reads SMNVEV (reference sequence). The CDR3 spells CASSLFSLAGEYNEQFF. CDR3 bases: TGTGCCAGCAGTTTATTTAGCCTAGCGGGGGAATACAATGAGCAGTTCTTC.

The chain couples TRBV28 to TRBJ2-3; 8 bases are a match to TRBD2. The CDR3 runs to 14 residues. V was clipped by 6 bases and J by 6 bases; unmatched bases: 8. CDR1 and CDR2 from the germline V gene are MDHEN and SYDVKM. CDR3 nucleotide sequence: TGTGCCAGCAGACGCGGGGGGTTAACTGATACGCAGTATTTT. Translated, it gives CASRRGGLTDTQYF. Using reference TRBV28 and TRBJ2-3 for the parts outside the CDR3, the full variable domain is DVKVTQSSRYLVKRTGEKVFLECVQDMDHENMFWYRQDPGLGLRLIYFSYDVKMKEKGDIPEGYSVSREKKERFSLILESASTNQTSMYLCASRRGGLTDTQYFGPGTRLTVL.

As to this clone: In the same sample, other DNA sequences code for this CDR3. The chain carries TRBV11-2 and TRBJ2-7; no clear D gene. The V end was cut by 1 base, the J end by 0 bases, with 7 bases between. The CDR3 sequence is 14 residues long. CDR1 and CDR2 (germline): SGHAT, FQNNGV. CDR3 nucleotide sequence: TGTGCCAGCAGCTTAGGGGCTAGCTCCTACGAGCAGTACTTC. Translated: CASSLGASSYEQYF.

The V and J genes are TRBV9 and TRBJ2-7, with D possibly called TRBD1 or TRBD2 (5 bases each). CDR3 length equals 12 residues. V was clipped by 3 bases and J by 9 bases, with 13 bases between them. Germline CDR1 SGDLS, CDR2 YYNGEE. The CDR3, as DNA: TGTGCCAGCAGCGGGGGGTATGGTGTGCAGTACTTC. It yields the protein CASSGGYGVQYF.

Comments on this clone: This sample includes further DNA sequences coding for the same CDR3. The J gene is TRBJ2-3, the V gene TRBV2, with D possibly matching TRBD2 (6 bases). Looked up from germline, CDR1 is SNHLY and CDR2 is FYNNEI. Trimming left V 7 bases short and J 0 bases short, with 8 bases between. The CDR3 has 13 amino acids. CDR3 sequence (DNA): TGTGCCAGCATGCGGGAAAGCACAGATACGCAGTATTTT. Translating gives CASMRESTDTQYF. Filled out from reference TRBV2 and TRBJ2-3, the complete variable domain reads EPEVTQTPSHQVTQMGQEVILRCVPISNHLYFYWYRQILGQKVEFLVSFYNNEISEKSEIFDDQFSVERPDGSNFTLKIRSTKLEDSAMYFCASMRESTDTQYFGPGTRLTVL.

The CDR3 sequence: CASSATNRDTGELFF. For the CDR3, the DNA is TGCGCCAGCAGCGCCACAAACAGGGACACCGGGGAGCTGTTTTTT. V usage is TRBV5-1 and J usage is TRBJ2-2, with D possibly matching TRBD1 (6 bases). In germline, CDR1 is SGHRS, CDR2 YFSETQ. This CDR3 has 15 residues. Between the trimmed V and J ends, which lost 4 bases and 3 bases, there was a span of 13 bases.

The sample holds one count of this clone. The CDR3, as DNA: TGTGCCAGCAGATTACTTGGTTTGTCAAACTATGGCTACACCTTC. Translating gives CASRLLGLSNYGYTF. The V gene is TRBV11-2, the J gene TRBJ1-2; D uncertain. CDR3 length equals 15 residues. Germline V CDR1 and CDR2: SGHAT, FQNNGV. V lost 6 bases, J lost 2 bases, and 16 bases lay in between.

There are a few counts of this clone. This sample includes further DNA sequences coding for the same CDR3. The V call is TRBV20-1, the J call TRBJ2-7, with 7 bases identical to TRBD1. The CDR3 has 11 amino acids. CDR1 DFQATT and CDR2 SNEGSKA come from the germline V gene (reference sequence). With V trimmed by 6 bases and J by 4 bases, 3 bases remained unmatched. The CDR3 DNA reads TGCAGTGCAAACAGGGGATACGAGCAGTACTTC. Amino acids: CSANRGYEQYF.

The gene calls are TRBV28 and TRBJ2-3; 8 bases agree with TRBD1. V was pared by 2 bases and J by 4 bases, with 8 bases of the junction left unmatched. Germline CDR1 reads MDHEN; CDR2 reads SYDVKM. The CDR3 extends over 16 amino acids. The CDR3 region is CASSLAGGARADTQYF. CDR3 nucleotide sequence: TGTGCCAGCAGTTTAGCAGGGGGCGCTAGGGCAGATACGCAGTATTTT.

The CDR3 DNA sequence: TGTGCCAGCAGCGTAGGGGACCCGAGAAACAATGAGCAGTTCTTC. Translating gives CASSVGDPRNNEQFF. J is TRBJ2-1 and V is TRBV9; either TRBD1 or TRBD2 may supply D (5 bases each). V was pared by 0 bases and J by 5 bases, with 12 bases between. The CDR3 is 15 residues long. Germline CDR1 is SGDLS and CDR2 is YYNGEE. Combining the CDR3 with reference TRBV9 and TRBJ2-1 gives the whole variable domain DSGVTQTPKHLITATGQRVTLRCSPRSGDLSVYWYQQSLDQGLQFLIQYYNGEERAKGNILERFSAQQFPDLHSELNLSSLELGDSALYFCASSVGDPRNNEQFFGPGTRLTVL.

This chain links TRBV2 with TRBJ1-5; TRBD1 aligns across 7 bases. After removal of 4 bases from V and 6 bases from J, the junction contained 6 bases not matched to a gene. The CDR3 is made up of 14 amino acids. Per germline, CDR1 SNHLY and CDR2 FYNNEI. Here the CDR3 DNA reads TGTGCCAGCAGTGGACAGGGTTCGGTTCAGCCCCAGCATTTT. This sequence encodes CASSGQGSVQPQHF.